This TCR beta chain was found in a study of cytomegalovirus exposure and HLA in healthy donors. With V trimmed by 0 bases and J by 8 bases, 8 bases remained unmatched. This CDR3 is 16 amino acids long. Germline lookup yields CDR1 SGDLS and CDR2 YYNGEE. PCR involved 60 Vbeta and 13 Jbeta primers. Produced via immunoSEQ multiplex PCR; TCRdb's table is partial and in-frame only. The top ten clones hold 5.9% of a sample with some 93,000 clones, about 66% of them seen once. This clone was counted a few times. The receptor was derived from a boy between 10 and 17 years old in good health and CMV-seropositive. This rearrangement joins TRBV9 to TRBJ2-1; TRBD2 agrees at 10 bases. The sample consisted of PBMCs. The DNA for the CDR3 is TGTGCCAGCAGCGTAGAAGGTAGCGGGGGGATCGATGAGCAGTTCTTC. As protein: CASSVEGSGGIDEQFF.